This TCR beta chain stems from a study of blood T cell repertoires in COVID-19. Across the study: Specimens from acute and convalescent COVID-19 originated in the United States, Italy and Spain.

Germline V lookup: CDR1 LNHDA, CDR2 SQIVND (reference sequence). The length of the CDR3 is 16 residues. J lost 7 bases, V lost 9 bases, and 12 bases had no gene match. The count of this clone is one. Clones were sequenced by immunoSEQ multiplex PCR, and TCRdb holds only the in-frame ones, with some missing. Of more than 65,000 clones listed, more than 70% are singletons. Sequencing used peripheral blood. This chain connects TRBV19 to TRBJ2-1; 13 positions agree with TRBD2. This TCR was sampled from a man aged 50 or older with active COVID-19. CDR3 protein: CASQLKTSGGRNEQFF. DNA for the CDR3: TGTGCCAGCCAGTTGAAGACTAGCGGGGGGAGGAATGAGCAGTTCTTC.